This T cell receptor beta chain was sequenced in a study of blood T cell repertoires in COVID-19. Study-wide background: The study drew acute and convalescent COVID-19 samples from the United States, Italy and Spain. T cells, B-cell-depleted T cells, or PBMCs supplied cDNA or gDNA.

In the original processing: Estimated nucleated cell counts came from reference gene primer amplification. TCRdb's table, derived via immunoSEQ multiplex PCR, lists solely in-frame clones and lacks some. V and J calls and clone size follow that table, whereas D and trimming were derived from the DNA. The sample includes 100,000 to 120,000 clones, 84% of them seen just once. CDR1 is PRHDT and CDR2 is FYEKMQ in the germline V gene (reference sequence). CDR3 length equals 16 residues. V gave up 4 bases and J gave up 3 bases; unmatched junction bases: 10. This clonotype was obtained from a woman in her thirties or forties with acute or convalescent COVID-19. The sequenced material came from peripheral blood. The V gene is TRBV13, the J gene TRBJ2-5, with 8 bases lining up with TRBD2. As DNA, the CDR3 is TGTGCCAGCAGCTCCCGAAGCGGGGGAAGAGAAGAGACCCAGTACTTC. It specifies CASSSRSGGREETQYF.